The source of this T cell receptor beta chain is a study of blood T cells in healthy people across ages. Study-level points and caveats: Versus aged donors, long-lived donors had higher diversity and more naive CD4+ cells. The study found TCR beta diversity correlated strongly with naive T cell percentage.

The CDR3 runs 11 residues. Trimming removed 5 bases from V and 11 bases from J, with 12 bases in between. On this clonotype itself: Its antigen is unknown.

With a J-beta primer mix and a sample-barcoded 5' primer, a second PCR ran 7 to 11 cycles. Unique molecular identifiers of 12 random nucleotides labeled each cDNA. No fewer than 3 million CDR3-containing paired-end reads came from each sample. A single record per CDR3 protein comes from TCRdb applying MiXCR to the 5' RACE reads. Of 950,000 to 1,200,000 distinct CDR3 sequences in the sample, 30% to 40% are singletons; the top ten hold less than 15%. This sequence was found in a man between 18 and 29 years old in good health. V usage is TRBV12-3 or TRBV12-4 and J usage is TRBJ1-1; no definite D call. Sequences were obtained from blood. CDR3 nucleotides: TGTGCCAGCAGTGTCGGATCTTGGGCTTTCTTT. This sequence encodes CASSVGSWAFF.